This T cell receptor beta chain was recorded in a study of cytomegalovirus exposure and HLA in healthy donors (dated by TCRdb to 2015 to 2018). Some background on the complete study: An earlier analysis of roughly 500 of the donors reported about 250 Gb of sequence data and more than 90 million unique TCR beta sequences from 190 million or so T cells. Approximately 300 gigabases of sequencing data and around 85 million unique TCR sequences made up an early release that covered several hundred HLA-typed donors. Among the roughly 400 genotyped donors, around 81% belonged to the genetic ancestry cluster associated with self-reported Caucasian donors. The aim of the study was to test whether cataloging public T cell receptors could identify signatures of past pathogen exposure. The study used immunosequencing to profile the T cell repertoires of approximately 640 subjects and linked those repertoires to cytomegalovirus serostatus. Along with the roughly 700-subject first cohort, a separate validation cohort of more than 90 different subjects was used. To predict cytomegalovirus infection status, the study brought together high-throughput TCR immunosequencing, statistical association of individual TCRs with disease status, and machine learning. A later analysis re-analyzed previously published TCR beta repertoires from 660 or so donors and added high-resolution HLA genotyping to study TCR occurrence patterns. The later analysis used no new phenotypic data to find candidate immune exposures, relying instead on TCR beta sequences and their occurrence across donors. An earlier analysis of roughly 600 of the donors used high-throughput TCR beta sequencing to judge whether each TCR beta V gene segment behaved as functional or pseudogenic. Donor age, sex, ethnicity and CMV serostatus were compiled together with the repertoire data. In a later genetic analysis, genome-wide SNP genotypes for about 55% of the roughly 700 donors were used, and that subset was treated as a discovery cohort. Every discovery cohort repertoire had been produced on one sequencing platform. HLA typing included class I and class II loci at four-digit resolution. The number of donors typed differed by locus, with about 629-630 for A, B, C, DRB1 and DQB1, 522 for DQA1, nearly 610 for DPA1, and around 450 for DPB1. About five DR-DQ haplotypes were handled as single units for association and clustering because linkage in the cohort was strong. Across about 380 genotyped donors of the cohort, an average of approximately 240,000 unique TCR beta nucleotide sequences per donor were sequenced, and approximately 17% of those sequences were non-productive. Overall study results and their limits: Most TCR sequences were seen in very few donors, while some public TCRs were found in many individuals. Linkage disequilibrium might explain the correlated functional status among segregating V segments, but an unknown experimental factor could not be excluded. Three of the identified cytomegalovirus-associated TCR beta chains were confirmed in vitro to be specific for cytomegalovirus antigens. A later analysis found that HLA-associated TCR beta chains were more clonally expanded and had lower generation probabilities than equally common non-associated chains. A later analysis found that TCR association rates varied across HLA loci, with DRB1 alleles showing the most associated TCRs and HLA-C alleles the fewest. The only immune exposure information available for the cohort was CMV serostatus. Some 15 rarely observed V segments, including chromosome 9 orphons, were excluded from the earlier analysis of about 600 of the donors because counts were too low. Because HLA typing was unavailable for some donors at each locus, only the typed subset was used in association tests. In a later genetic analysis, fewer N-insertions in productive TCRs were reported among donors in an Asian-associated ancestry cluster than the approximately 670-donor mean. Specific HLA alleles were associated with roughly 16,000 TCR beta sequences at a false discovery rate of 0.05 in a later analysis. Several of the top co-occurrence clusters appeared to be linked to parvovirus B19, influenza, CMV and Epstein-Barr virus, according to a later analysis. The classifier was reported to diagnose cytomegalovirus status with high specificity and sensitivity in both the original cohort and the validation cohort. A total of 150 to 200 TCR beta chains were listed by the study as associated with cytomegalovirus. This cohort had only TCR beta chains sequenced, and the lack of alpha or paired-chain data limited which features could be detected. A cluster of highly shared sequence variants was judged likely to be a technical artifact of the sequencing pipeline. Strong co-occurrence of HLA alleles, especially DR and DQ, made assigning TCR associations to individual alleles difficult. Roughly uniform sequencing depth across donors was assumed in presence/absence analyses, although this assumption may not hold. An earlier analysis of 450 to 750 of the donors showed that most TCR beta V segments appeared in productive rearrangements either about 90% or about 30% of the time, which broadly matched IMGT annotations. A further reported finding was that TCR beta sequences accurately predicted the HLA-A and HLA-B alleles for most subjects in the first cohort. The authors suggested that the approach could potentially be generalized to other disease states and immunological phenotypes. Most CMV-associated TCR beta chains appeared to be HLA-restricted in a later analysis, and the HLA associations seemed to be driven largely by CMV exposure. In a later genetic analysis, a missense DCLRE1C variant was associated with V-gene and J-gene trimming of TCR beta chains, and the association was replicated in an independent cohort. Because the 87-base-pair reads could not distinguish some IMGT-functional V segments, including TRBV6-2 and TRBV6-3, those segments were excluded.

The library came from the immunoSEQ multiplex PCR assay. A mixture of 60 forward primers for TCR Vbeta segments and 13 reverse primers for TCR Jbeta segments was used in the multiplex PCR. A multiplex PCR assay on genomic DNA amplified the CDR3 region of rearranged TCR beta genes. Amplified TCR beta libraries were sequenced as 87-base-pair reads on the Illumina HiSeq System. In the paper's pipeline: Across the 700 or so repertoires, a later analysis counted about 81 million unique TCR beta chains, around 10 million of which were shared by at least two donors. Raw reads were error-corrected and collapsed into unique sequences with a nearest-neighbor algorithm that merged closely related sequences to remove PCR and sequencing errors. V, D and J gene segments were assigned by aligning CDR3 sequences to IMGT reference sequences. For a sequence to be retained, at least a six-nucleotide match to both a V gene segment and a J gene segment was required. A rearrangement was called productive if the CDR3 had no stop codons and remained in frame with V and J, and every other rearrangement was called non-productive. Following IMGT convention, CDR3 was defined as the stretch from the second conserved V-encoded cysteine up to the conserved J-encoded phenylalanine. The earlier analysis of fewer than 750 of the donors excluded sequences that lacked an unambiguous match to a single V gene segment. An earlier analysis of under 750 of the donors called V segments functional above 56.7% productive rearrangements and segregating when the between-donor standard deviation exceeded 5%. A statistical classification framework was built to diagnose cytomegalovirus status from the catalog of TCR beta chain sequences. V and J gene assignment, in a later analysis, came from comparing TCR nucleotide sequences with IMGT/GENE-DB human TR gene sequences. A later analysis assigned CDR3 sequences and most-parsimonious VDJ recombination scenarios with the TCRdist pipeline. A later analysis defined each TCR beta chain by its CDR3 amino acid sequence plus V-gene family, and excluded reads lacking a unique V-gene family. As a way to deal with suspected cross-contamination and a sequencing artifact, a later analysis dropped hundreds of nucleotide sequences that were highly shared and had low generation probability. In a later analysis, a clonal expansion index was calculated for each public chain from normalized within-repertoire ranks of inferred template counts. A later analysis computed generation probabilities with a VDJ recombination model fitted to out-of-frame rearrangements, and checked the results against IGoR. Hypergeometric tests were used in a later analysis to score TCR-TCR, TCR-HLA and TCR-CMV co-occurrence, with a repertoire-size bias correction applied to the TCR pairs. False discovery rates were estimated in a later analysis by permuting HLA or CMV assignments 20 times. In a later analysis, co-occurring TCRs were grouped using DBSCAN, and TCRdist sequence similarity was added for clustering within HLA-allele-positive subsets. Co-occurrence clustering excluded repertoires with fewer than 30,000 or more than 120,000 public chains, plus five with anomalous nucleotide sharing. TCRdb re-hosts the immuneACCESS table, in-frame sequences only. Its copies lack some clones; in the studies checked, an unresolved V gene accounts for under half of them, and the cause for the rest is not known. D and trimming were read from the DNA, whereas the V and J calls and clone size are those reported in that table. The sample table shows around 150,000 clones, and about three quarters are seen once. The ten largest clones capture about 0.93% of the sample.

This clone was counted between two and nine times. Its antigen remains undetermined. Per-nucleotide qualities are absent, and no much larger clonotype sits a single base away. CDR1 and CDR2 were assigned from the germline V gene (reference sequence) as MNHEY and SMNVEV. From cysteine to phenylalanine, the CDR3 is 15 amino acids long. Only the CDR3 DNA stays, 45 bases, in frame from base 1. Cut back by 3 bases and 7 bases, the V and J ends lie 19 bases apart. The cohort consisted of 666 healthy bone marrow donors. At the time of sampling, every cohort member was nominally healthy, though immune exposures that went unrecorded were likely present. The donor was CMV seropositive and belonged to the group of 250 to 300 seropositive cohort members. A peripheral blood sample was provided by each donor, and peripheral blood mononuclear cells were used for TCR beta sequencing. Genomic DNA extraction from the blood cell samples was performed with the Qiagen DNeasy Blood Extraction Kit.

This receptor chain uses TRBV27 and TRBJ2-7; 6 matching bases give a weak D call of TRBD1. The clonotype originates from a woman between 45 and 65 years old in good health and CMV-seropositive. The sample taken for sequencing was PBMCs. The DNA is as follows: TGTGCCAGCAGTTTGGGGGCAGGGCGCCCCCTTGAGCAGTACTTC. It is translated as CASSLGAGRPLEQYF.